These T cell receptor beta chains were read from a single sample in a study of Ad26.COV2.S vaccination and SARS-CoV-2 variants. Sequencing used immunoSEQ multiplex PCR; TCRdb keeps in-frame clones, though not all of them. The sample carries roughly 380,000 clones, approximately 88% recorded once. The material sequenced was peripheral blood, taken in a trial of Ad26.COV2.S vaccine versus placebo. These TCRs come from a person aged 18-60 years who received the Ad26.COV2.S COVID-19 vaccine or a placebo. Both conserved end residues are part of each CDR3. D genes are given only for firm matches. Clone sizes are given selectively: once, few, many, or a class where the clone is expanded.

v_gene,d_gene,abundance,j_gene,CDR3nt,CDR3aa
TRBV5-1,.,.,TRBJ2-7,TGCGCCAGCAGCTTTGACTACGAGCAGTACTTC,CASSFDYEQYF
TRBV20-1,.,.,TRBJ1-2,TGCAGTGCTCTACGATCAGATGGCTACACCTTC,CSALRSDGYTF
TRBV7-2,.,once,TRBJ1-5,TGTGCCAGCAGCTTAGTGGGGTTTGGGGGGCGTCAGCCCCAGCATTTT,CASSLVGFGGRQPQHF
TRBV7-2,.,few,TRBJ2-7,TGTGCCAGCAGCCCTGTGGCGGGGGCCACCTCCTACGAGCAGTACTTC,CASSPVAGATSYEQYF
TRBV7-9,.,many,TRBJ1-1,TGTGCCAGCAGCTTAGGATCCGGGGGGGAAACTGAAGCTTTCTTT,CASSLGSGGETEAFF
TRBV4-3,.,.,TRBJ2-7,TGCGCCAGCAGCCAAGAGCGGGGTCCCTACGAGCAGTACTTC,CASSQERGPYEQYF
TRBV28,.,once,TRBJ2-1,TGTGCCAGCAGTCCCTCGGACGGGACCTACAATGAGCAGTTCTTC,CASSPSDGTYNEQFF
TRBV7-2,TRBD2,.,TRBJ2-1,TGTGCCAGCAGCTCGCTAGCGGGGGGGCTGGGGAATGAGCAGTTCTTC,CASSSLAGGLGNEQFF
TRBV6-2/TRBV6-3,.,.,TRBJ2-7,TGTGCCAGCAGTCCACAGGGTTACGAGCAGTACTTC,CASSPQGYEQYF
TRBV7-8,.,.,TRBJ2-3,TGTGCCAGCAGCCCCCGGGGCAGGAGGGATACGCAGTATTTT,CASSPRGRRDTQYF
TRBV5-1,.,.,TRBJ1-6,TGCGCCAGCAGCTTGAATCAGGGGAGAGAGTCACCCCTCCACTTT,CASSLNQGRESPLHF
TRBV7-2,.,once,TRBJ1-5,TGTGCCAGCAGCTTAGCGCCGGGGGAACAGCCCCAGCATTTT,CASSLAPGEQPQHF
TRBV30,TRBD2,.,TRBJ2-7,TGTGCCTGGAGTAGCGGGGGCTACGAGCAGTACTTC,CAWSSGGYEQYF
TRBV12-3/TRBV12-4,.,.,TRBJ2-5,TGTGCCAGCAGTTTGTCCGAGACCCAGTACTTC,CASSLSETQYF
TRBV5-1,TRBD2,.,TRBJ2-1,TGCGCCAGCAGCTTGAGGTCTAGCGGGGACATCGATGAGCAGTTCTTC,CASSLRSSGDIDEQFF
TRBV4-1,.,.,TRBJ2-7,TGCGCCAGCAGAGGTGGGTACGAGCAGTACTTC,CASRGGYEQYF
TRBV28,.,few,TRBJ2-2,TGTGCCAGCAGTCGAAACTCGGAAACCGGGGAGCTGTTTTTT,CASSRNSETGELFF
TRBV15,.,once,TRBJ1-1,TGTGCCACCAGCAGAGGTAGGGTAGGGCTACACACTGAAGCTTTCTTT,CATSRGRVGLHTEAFF
TRBV2,.,.,TRBJ1-5,TGTGCCAGCAGTGGGGCCCCGGGACGGTTCAATCAGCCCCAGCATTTT,CASSGAPGRFNQPQHF
TRBV7-6,.,.,TRBJ2-7,TGTGCCAGCAGCTTAGGAGGTCTGGGTAACTACGAGCAGTACTTC,CASSLGGLGNYEQYF
TRBV6-2/TRBV6-3,.,.,TRBJ2-7,TGTGCCAGCAGTTTCCCACTCTACGAGCAGTACTTC,CASSFPLYEQYF
TRBV9,.,.,TRBJ2-4,TGTGCCAGCAGCGTAGGAGGGGGAGCCAAAAACATTCAGTACTTC,CASSVGGGAKNIQYF
TRBV19,.,.,TRBJ1-2,TGTGCCAGTAGTATAGGGGCCCAGGATGGCTACACCTTC,CASSIGAQDGYTF
TRBV7-2,TRBD2,.,TRBJ2-3,TGTGCCAGCAGCTTAGTGGAGGCGGGGGAAGATACGCAGTATTTT,CASSLVEAGEDTQYF
TRBV12-5,TRBD2,.,TRBJ2-3,TGTGCTAGTGGTTTGGTACGCGACAGAGTTATAGGGACTAGCGGGGGGGCCGATGGAGATACGCAGTATTTT,CASGLVRDRVIGTSGGADGDTQYF
TRBV12-3/TRBV12-4,.,.,TRBJ2-5,TGTGCCAGCAGTTTAGGAAGTCTGGAGACCCAGTACTTC,CASSLGSLETQYF
TRBV7-6,.,.,TRBJ1-1,TGTGCCAGCAGCTTAACACCGGGACGGAACACTGAAGCTTTCTTT,CASSLTPGRNTEAFF
TRBV18,.,once,TRBJ1-1,TGTGCCAGCTCACCTAGGGAGGGTCTCGGAGCTTTCTTT,CASSPREGLGAFF
TRBV11-2,TRBD1,.,TRBJ1-1,TGTGCCAGCAAGGGGGACAGGGAGTTGAACACTGAAGCTTTCTTT,CASKGDRELNTEAFF
TRBV29-1,.,.,TRBJ1-4,TGCAGCGTTGGCGCGGGGCTTCCTAATGAAAAACTGTTTTTT,CSVGAGLPNEKLFF
TRBV6-6,TRBD1,.,TRBJ2-2,TGTGCCAGCAGTTATTTACAAACAGGGGCCGGGGAGCTGTTTTTT,CASSYLQTGAGELFF
TRBV5-1,TRBD1,few,TRBJ2-5,TGCGCCAGCAGCTCGGAACCGGGACAGGGGTTTAGGGCCCAGTACTTC,CASSSEPGQGFRAQYF
TRBV7-8,.,.,TRBJ1-5,TGTGCCAGCAGCTACGGGACCTCAAATCAGCCCCAGCATTTT,CASSYGTSNQPQHF
TRBV5-4,.,once,TRBJ1-2,TGTGCCAGCAGCTTGCCCGGGACCTACTATGGCTACACCTTC,CASSLPGTYYGYTF
TRBV24-1,.,.,TRBJ2-5,TGTGCCACCAGTGACCCTCGGCACTTTGGGACCCAGTACTTC,CATSDPRHFGTQYF